These 3 T cell receptor beta chains share one sample of origin, sequenced in a study of identical twins. TCRdb re-derived calls from the 5' RACE reads in MiXCR, one entry per CDR3 protein. Among about 200,000 distinct CDR3 sequences listed, more than 15% were seen once. These records were also assigned to another study, of T cells expressing NK-cell markers.

The sample was CD8+ T cells sorted from blood. The receptors come from a woman aged 18-29 years in good health.

This clonotype appeared many times. The CDR3 sequence: CASSARLDYNEQFF. CDR3 bases: TGTGCCAGCAGCGCCCGACTGGACTACAATGAGCAGTTCTTC. The chain couples TRBV9 to TRBJ2-1; no clear D gene. Trimming stripped 3 bases from V and 3 bases from J, with 10 bases between. Germline assignment: CDR1 SGDLS and CDR2 YYNGEE. CDR3 length equals 14 residues.

V is TRBV5-1 and J is TRBJ2-1; 7 bases match TRBD2. Germline values: CDR1 SGHRS, CDR2 YFSETQ. This CDR3 is built from 15 residues. Trimming took 5 bases from V and 3 from J; bases not matched to a gene: 8. The CDR3 nucleotides are TGCGCCAGCAGGGAAACCGGGACTAACTACAATGAGCAGTTCTTC. Residues: CASRETGTNYNEQFF.

The CDR3 here is CASQLLDGQGGPSSYEQYF. CDR3 DNA: TGCGCCAGCCAACTCTTGGATGGACAGGGGGGACCCTCTTCCTACGAGCAGTACTTC. The chain combines TRBV5-1 with TRBJ2-7, with 10 bases aligning to TRBD1. The CDR3 extends over 19 amino acids. The junction had 20 bases not matched to a gene; V was cut back by 7 bases and J by 1 base. Germline-derived CDR1 and CDR2 are SGHRS and YFSETQ.